The sample holds one count of the clone carrying this T cell receptor beta chain. Antigen: not known. This CDR3 region has 13 residues. CDR1 is SQVTM and CDR2 is ANQGSEA in the germline V gene. V shed 4 bases, J shed 10 bases, and the junction held 7 bases outside the gene matches. This sample was taken from a study of cytomegalovirus exposure and HLA in healthy donors. Study outcomes and limitations: TCR beta chain V- and J-gene trimming was linked, in a later analysis, to a missense variant in DCLRE1C. Rarity held for most TCR sequences, but there were some public TCRs that occurred in many donors.

Primers: 60 Vbeta forward and 13 Jbeta reverse. This table comes from immunoSEQ multiplex PCR, and its TCRdb copy is limited to in-frame clones, with some not included. The profile shows 120,000 to 150,000 clones, 70% to 85% of them singletons. The V and J genes are TRBV29-1 and TRBJ1-6; TRBD1 matches 7 bases. The material sequenced was PBMCs. This clonotype originated in a woman in her forties in good health and CMV-seronegative. CDR3 sequence: CSVGQGAGSPLHF. CDR3 DNA sequence: TGCAGCGTTGGACAGGGCGCGGGCTCACCCCTCCACTTT.